This TCR beta chain emerged from a study of shared clonotypes between healthy human individuals. Study-level results: Sequencing depth was a factor that was expected to affect clonotype sharing among donors.

As for this clone: The antigen is undetermined.

Only CD45RO-negative cells positively selected for CCR7 counted as naive CD8 cells, so terminally differentiated effector memory CD45RA+ cells were excluded. The table came from immunoSEQ multiplex PCR; TCRdb's copy has only in-frame clones and leaves some out. Here the sample spans approximately 600,000 clones, approximately 96% being singletons. Trimming removed 7 bases at V and 3 bases at J, with 10 bases between. The CDR3 totals 14 residues. Germline CDR1 LNHDA, CDR2 SQIVND (reference sequence). The material sequenced was naive CD8+ T cells sorted from blood. This clonotype was obtained from a woman in her twenties or thirties in good health. V usage is TRBV19 and J usage is TRBJ2-6; maybe TRBD1 (5 bases). CDR3 DNA sequence: TGTGCCAGTACACAGGCTAGTGGGGCCAACGTCCTGACTTTC. The encoded protein is CASTQASGANVLTF.